These 26 T cell receptor beta chains share one sample of origin, sequenced in a study of blood T cell repertoires in COVID-19 (dated by TCRdb to the early 2020s). Receptors were amplified or captured by the immunoSEQ multiplex PCR assay. Entries here come from immuneACCESS through TCRdb and include only in-frame sequences with V and J called. Some clones fail to appear in such tables; in the studies checked, an unresolved V gene covers under half of the shortfall, and the cause of the remainder is unknown. The sample data list more than 120,000 clones, and roughly 84% of these were observed just once. The ten biggest clones cover roughly 2.6% of the sample. The sample taken for sequencing was peripheral blood. Source of these receptors: a human donor with acute or convalescent COVID-19. The donor label of this sample is uncertain.

CDR3 sequence: CASSSWTSADNEQFF. In nucleotides, the CDR3 is TGCGCCAGCAGCTCTTGGACTAGCGCGGACAATGAGCAGTTCTTC. V is TRBV5-1 and J is TRBJ2-1; 9 positions agree with TRBD2. The junction had 6 bases not matched to a gene; V was cut back by 3 bases and J by 5 bases. The CDR3 has 15 residues. CDR1 and CDR2 from the germline V gene are SGHRS and YFSETQ.

V usage is TRBV18 and J usage is TRBJ1-5; 8 nucleotides line up with TRBD1. This CDR3 has 19 amino acids. Losses at the gene ends were 5 bases for V and 0 bases for J; bases not matched to a gene: 15. Per germline, CDR1 KGHSH and CDR2 LQKENI. CDR3 loop: CASSSNQGAVVYSNQPQHF. The CDR3 DNA follows: TGTGCCAGCTCAAGTAACCAGGGGGCGGTGGTGTATAGCAATCAGCCCCAGCATTTT.

This clone is a singleton in its sample. The V and J genes are TRBV6-5 and TRBJ1-2; D may be TRBD1 (6 bases). The CDR3 runs 15 residues. V gave up 6 bases and J gave up 0 bases, with 14 bases separating them. The germline gives CDR1 MNHEY, CDR2 SVGAGI. The DNA of the CDR3 is TGTGCCAGCAGCACAGGGAGGGGAACTAACTATGGCTACACCTTC. It specifies CASSTGRGTNYGYTF.

The V gene is TRBV2, the J gene TRBJ1-2, with TRBD1 matching 7 bases. Germline V CDR1 and CDR2: SNHLY, FYNNEI. This CDR3 is 14 amino acids long. The V and J ends lost 8 bases and 0 bases, in that order; junction bases with no gene match: 6. For the CDR3, the DNA is TGTGCCAGCTCCAGACAGGGCCCTAACTATGGCTACACCTTC. Its translation is CASSRQGPNYGYTF.

The rearrangement links TRBV5-1 to TRBJ2-5; 7 nucleotides line up with TRBD2. The J segment lost 6 bases and the V segment lost 5 bases, leaving 7 bases of the junction unmatched. The CDR3 is made up of 13 amino acids. Looked up from germline, CDR1 is SGHRS and CDR2 is YFSETQ. The CDR3: CASSWPAGQTQYF. In DNA, the CDR3 is TGCGCCAGCAGTTGGCCAGCGGGGCAGACCCAGTACTTC.

The chain employs TRBV11-1 and TRBJ1-4; D perhaps matches TRBD1 (6 bases). Per germline, CDR1 SGHAT and CDR2 FQDESV (reference sequence). V lost 4 bases and J 5 bases, leaving 11 bases between the germline ends. The CDR3 has 14 residues. CDR3 region: CASSSSGQNEKLFF. The CDR3, as DNA: TGTGCCAGCAGCTCATCCGGACAGAATGAAAAACTGTTTTTT.

This clone occurred a few times. The V and J genes are TRBV7-9 and TRBJ1-1; tentatively, D is TRBD1 (6 bases). The germline CDR1 and CDR2 sequences are SEHNR and FQNEAQ (reference sequence). CDR3 length: 15 amino acids. V was trimmed by 1 base and J by 1 base, leaving 10 bases between them. This CDR3 reads CASSLDQGTNTEAFF. CDR3 in DNA: TGTGCCAGCAGCTTAGATCAGGGGACGAACACTGAAGCTTTCTTT.

V is TRBV7-2 and J is TRBJ1-2; TRBD1 is a possible D gene (5 bases). Germline CDR1 reads SGHTA; CDR2 reads FQGNSA. The CDR3 length is 15 residues. Trimming stripped 1 base from V and 7 bases from J, with 16 bases between. CDR3 residues: CASSLVRTGVGGYTF. The DNA for the CDR3 is TGTGCCAGCAGCTTAGTTAGAACAGGCGTGGGTGGCTACACCTTC. The full variable domain, its missing parts supplied by reference TRBV7-2 and TRBJ1-2, is GAGVSQSPSNKVTEKGKDVELRCDPISGHTALYWYRQSLGQGLEFLIYFQGNSAPDKSGLPSDRFSAERTGGSVSTLTIQRTQQEDSAVYLCASSLVRTGVGGYTFGSGTRLTVV.

The chain is built from TRBV3-1 (or the pseudogene TRBV3-2) and TRBJ2-7; the match to TRBD1 covers 7 bases. The CDR3 is 14 amino acids. The germline V gene encodes CDR1 LGHDT and CDR2 YNNKEL (reference sequence). V gave up 5 bases and J gave up 5 bases; unmatched junction bases: 9. Here the CDR3 reads CASSTRQGNDEQYF. CDR3 sequence (DNA): TGTGCCAGCAGCACCCGACAGGGTAACGACGAGCAGTACTTC.

The chain couples TRBV6-5 to TRBJ1-5, with 7 bases fitting TRBD1. There are 14 residues in the CDR3. V dropped 5 bases and J dropped 5; count of bases not matched to a gene: 6. CDR1 is MNHEY, CDR2 SVGAGI, per germline. DNA for the CDR3: TGTGCCAGCAGTACCGACAGGGTGGATCAGCCCCAGCATTTT. This codes for CASSTDRVDQPQHF.

The chain uses TRBV28 and TRBJ2-1; 8 bases are a match to TRBD1. The CDR3 is 14 residues long. With V trimmed by 4 bases and J by 8 bases, 7 bases remained unmatched. Germline CDR1 MDHEN, CDR2 SYDVKM. This CDR3 is CASSSRTGSHEQFF. CDR3 nucleotide sequence: TGTGCCAGCAGTTCCCGGACAGGGAGCCATGAGCAGTTCTTC.

The chain employs TRBV6-2 or TRBV6-3 and TRBJ2-7, with 8 bases identical to TRBD1. This CDR3 is 12 amino acids long. From germline, CDR1 is MNHEY and CDR2 SVGEGT. V dropped 5 bases and J dropped 7; count of bases not matched to a gene: 4. In DNA, the CDR3 is TGTGCCAGCAGTCTGACAGGGGATGAGCAGTACGTC. Protein: CASSLTGDEQYV.

Remarks on this clone: The same CDR3 arises from other DNA sequences in this sample as well. The gene calls are TRBV30 and TRBJ1-3, with D unclear. The CDR3 consists of 14 residues. V was trimmed by 2 bases and J by 0 bases, leaving 8 bases between them. Germline CDR1 is GTSNPN and CDR2 is SVGIG (reference sequence). The CDR3 region is CAWSRGNSGNTIYF. DNA of the CDR3: TGTGCCTGGAGTAGAGGGAACTCTGGAAACACCATATATTTT.

V and J are TRBV6-2 or TRBV6-3 and TRBJ2-3; a weak D match, TRBD2 (6 bases). V shed 7 bases and J shed 4 bases, with 12 bases lying between them. CDR1 and CDR2 (germline): MNHEY, SVGEGT. This CDR3 has 13 residues. The CDR3 DNA reads TGTGCCAGCACCCCCCCGGGGGCAGATACGCAGTATTTT. Its translation: CASTPPGADTQYF.

V usage is TRBV7-3 and J usage is TRBJ2-3; D is possibly TRBD2 (6 bases). CDR3 length: 14 amino acids. Germline CDR1 is SGHTA and CDR2 is FQGTGA. Deletions cut 4 bases from V and 5 bases from J, with 13 bases between. The CDR3 sequence: CASSSPAGQDTQYF. CDR3 DNA: TGTGCCAGCAGCTCTCCGGCGGGGCAAGATACGCAGTATTTT.

The chain combines TRBV14 with TRBJ1-2; 7 nucleotides match TRBD1. From germline, CDR1 is SGHDN and CDR2 FVKESK. The CDR3 has 14 amino acids. V gave up 3 bases and J gave up 4 bases; unmatched junction bases: 5. CDR3 loop: CASSHVGDSYGYTF. The DNA for the CDR3 is TGTGCCAGCAGCCATGTCGGGGACAGCTATGGCTACACCTTC.

The rearrangement links TRBV5-1 to TRBJ2-5, with 8 nucleotides matching TRBD2. J gave up 5 bases and V 3 bases, and 6 bases lay outside the gene matches. Germline V lookup: CDR1 SGHRS, CDR2 YFSETQ. The CDR3 loop spans 14 amino acids. In DNA form, the CDR3 reads TGCGCCAGCAGCTCGACTAGCGAGGGGGAGACCCAGTACTTC. This encodes CASSSTSEGETQYF.

The chain recombines TRBV21-1 with TRBJ2-7; the D call of TRBD1 is as the table states it, not checked on the DNA. TRBV21-1 is flagged as a pseudogene. This CDR3 spans 19 amino acids. The CDR3 nucleotides read TGTGCCAGCAGCCGCCGGAAGGTGGGGCAGGGCCTCAGCTCCTACGAGCAGTACGTC. Translated, it gives CASSRRKVGQGLSSYEQYV.

This sequence joins TRBV29-1 and TRBJ2-5; no definite D call. The CDR3 consists of 11 residues. Trimming removed 5 bases from V and 5 bases from J, with 9 bases in between. The germline V gene encodes CDR1 SQVTM and CDR2 ANQGSEA. CDR3 amino acids: CSVQRSETQYF. The CDR3 DNA sequence: TGCAGCGTTCAACGGTCGGAGACCCAGTACTTC. The variable domain in full, with the rest retrieved from reference TRBV29-1 and TRBJ2-5, is SAVISQKPSRDICQRGTSLTIQCQVDSQVTMMFWYRQQPGQSLTLIATANQGSEATYESGFVIDKFPISRPNLTFSTLTVSNMSPEDSSIYLCSVQRSETQYFGPGTRLLVL.

In its sample, this clone was seen a few times. The chain uses TRBV19 and TRBJ1-2, with D perhaps TRBD1 (5 bases). Germline lookup yields CDR1 LNHDA and CDR2 SQIVND (reference sequence). V was trimmed by 3 bases and J by 5 bases, leaving 10 bases between them. The CDR3 is made up of 13 amino acids. The CDR3 coding sequence is TGTGCCAGTAGTATCATCAGGGCTTATGGCTACACCTTC. Its protein product is CASSIIRAYGYTF.

The chain carries TRBV2 and TRBJ1-3, with D perhaps TRBD1 (5 bases). The CDR3 covers 15 residues. CDR1 and CDR2 from the germline V gene are SNHLY and FYNNEI. Trimming shortened V by 7 bases and J by 0 bases, and 13 bases separated the two germline ends. CDR3 region: CASNRGSRSGNTIYF. CDR3 DNA sequence: TGTGCCAGCAATAGGGGCAGCCGCTCTGGAAACACCATATATTTT.

The chain is built from TRBV18 and TRBJ1-1; possibly TRBD1 for D (5 bases). The CDR3 extends over 15 amino acids. V gave up 1 base and J gave up 5 bases, with 14 bases separating them. Germline CDR1 KGHSH, CDR2 LQKENI. The CDR3 bases are TGTGCCAGCTCACCACGTGGGACCGGGGGTACTGAAGCTTTCTTT. Protein: CASSPRGTGGTEAFF. Full variable domain (remainder filled in from reference TRBV18 and TRBJ1-1): NAGVMQNPRHLVRRRGQEARLRCSPMKGHSHVYWYRQLPEEGLKFMVYLQKENIIDESGMPKERFSAEFPKEGPSILRIQQVVRGDSAAYFCASSPRGTGGTEAFFGQGTRLTVV.

This chain uses TRBV4-3 with TRBJ2-3, with a weak D call TRBD2 (5 bases). The CDR3 consists of 16 residues. Between the trimmed V and J ends, which lost 1 base and 0 bases, there was a span of 11 bases. CDR1 is LGHNA, CDR2 YSLEER, per germline. The CDR3 bases are TGCGCCAGCAGCCAAGGTGTAGCGCAAAGCACAGATACGCAGTATTTT. This codes for CASSQGVAQSTDTQYF.

This chain joins TRBV30 and TRBJ2-5, with 9 bases matching TRBD1. From germline, CDR1 is GTSNPN and CDR2 SVGIG (reference sequence). V lost 3 bases, J lost 5 bases, and 4 bases stayed unmatched. CDR3 size: 13 residues. The CDR3 bases are TGTGCCTGGAGGGGGACAGGGAGGGAGACCCAGTACTTC. As protein: CAWRGTGRETQYF.

In this sample, this clone turned up a few times. CDR3 amino acids: CATKRGEGTEAFF. CDR3 in DNA: TGTGCCACCAAGCGGGGGGAGGGCACTGAAGCTTTCTTT. This chain joins TRBV3-1 (or the pseudogene TRBV3-2) and TRBJ1-1, with D tentatively TRBD1 (5 bases). The germline CDR1 and CDR2 sequences are LGHDT and YNNKEL (reference sequence). This CDR3 comprises 13 residues. V was clipped by 10 bases and J by 4 bases, with 16 bases between them.

In its sample, this clone was seen once. The chain carries TRBV7-2 and TRBJ2-7; TRBD2 matches 15 bases. V lost 2 bases and J lost 4; bases outside the gene matches: 6. The CDR3 has 17 residues. The germline gives CDR1 SGHTA, CDR2 FQGNSA. The DNA of the CDR3 is TGTGCCAGCAGCTTATGGGAAGGACTAGCGGGGGGGTACGAGCAGTACTTC. It encodes CASSLWEGLAGGYEQYF.